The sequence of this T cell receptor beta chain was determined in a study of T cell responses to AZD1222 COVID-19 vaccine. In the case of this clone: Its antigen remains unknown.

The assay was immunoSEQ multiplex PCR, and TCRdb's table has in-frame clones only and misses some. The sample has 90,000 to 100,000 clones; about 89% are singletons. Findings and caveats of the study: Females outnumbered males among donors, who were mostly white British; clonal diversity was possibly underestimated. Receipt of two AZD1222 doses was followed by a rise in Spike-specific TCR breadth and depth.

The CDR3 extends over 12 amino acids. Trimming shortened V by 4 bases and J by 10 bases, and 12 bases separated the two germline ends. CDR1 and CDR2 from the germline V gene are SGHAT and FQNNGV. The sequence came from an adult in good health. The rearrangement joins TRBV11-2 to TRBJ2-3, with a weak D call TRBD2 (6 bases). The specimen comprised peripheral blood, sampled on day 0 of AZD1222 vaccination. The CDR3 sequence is CASSWGDQPQYF. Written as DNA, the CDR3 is TGTGCCAGCAGCTGGGGGGACCAACCGCAGTATTTT.